One and the same sample provided the 28 T cell receptor beta chains below, sequenced in a study of cytomegalovirus exposure and HLA in healthy donors. Profiling relied on immunoSEQ multiplex PCR, and the TCRdb table lists in-frame clones only, not all of them. Counted here are fewer than 350,000 clones, over 75% occurring once; the ten biggest clones make up approximately 0.9%. The sequenced sample was PBMCs. Source of these receptors: a young woman in good health and CMV-seronegative.

The rearrangement uses TRBV2 and TRBJ2-1, with 10 bases fitting TRBD2. The CDR3 has 14 residues. CDR1 is SNHLY, CDR2 FYNNEI, per germline. J gave up 5 bases and V 8 bases, and 6 bases lay outside the gene matches. CDR3 protein: CASEREGQDNEQFF. Here the CDR3 DNA reads TGTGCCAGCGAGCGGGAGGGCCAAGACAATGAGCAGTTCTTC.

This clone was detected a few times. This chain joins TRBV2 and TRBJ1-5; the D gene is possibly TRBD1 (5 bases). CDR1 is SNHLY and CDR2 is FYNNEI in the germline V gene. The CDR3 sequence is 14 residues long. The V end was cut by 4 bases, the J end by 6 bases, with 13 bases between. This CDR3 is CASSGRGRGQPQHF. The CDR3 DNA reads as TGTGCCAGCAGTGGAAGAGGAAGGGGTCAGCCCCAGCATTTT.

This clone was detected a few times. The chain carries TRBV25-1 and TRBJ1-6; TRBD1 matches 11 bases. The CDR3 totals 15 residues. Trimming took 4 bases from V and 9 from J; bases not matched to a gene: 5. From germline, CDR1 is MGHDK and CDR2 SYGVNS. CDR3 coding DNA: TGTGCCAGCAGTGGCCGGGACAGGGGGGCTTCACCCCTCCACTTT. Amino acid sequence: CASSGRDRGASPLHF.

In its sample, this clone was seen once. The CDR3 sequence: CASSQGTSVQETQYF. The CDR3 region has the DNA TGCGCCAGCAGCCAAGGAACGAGCGTCCAAGAGACCCAGTACTTC. The V and J genes are TRBV4-3 and TRBJ2-5; D is ambiguous. The CDR3 contains 15 residues. V was clipped by 1 base and J by 1 base, with 10 bases between them. In germline, CDR1 is LGHNA, CDR2 YSLEER.

The CDR3 loop reads CASSPPTGRETQYF. The DNA of the CDR3 is TGCGCCAGCAGCCCCCCGACAGGGCGGGAGACCCAGTACTTC. The chain uses TRBV5-1 and TRBJ2-5, with 7 bases lining up with TRBD1. V lost 4 bases, J lost 5 bases, and 8 bases stayed unmatched. The CDR3 is made up of 14 amino acids. Germline CDR1 is SGHRS and CDR2 is YFSETQ.

This sequence joins TRBV28 and TRBJ2-1; the match to TRBD2 covers 9 bases. The trim removed 2 bases at V and 10 bases at J, leaving 6 bases unmatched. Germline lookup yields CDR1 MDHEN and CDR2 SYDVKM. The CDR3 has 14 residues. The CDR3 bases are TGTGCCAGCAGTTTAGTAGCGGGGGTTCAGGAGCAGTTCTTC. Its protein product is CASSLVAGVQEQFF.

The chain carries TRBV7-3 and TRBJ2-3, with D possibly matching TRBD2 (5 bases). CDR1 is SGHTA and CDR2 is FQGTGA in the germline V gene. The V gene lost 2 bases and the J gene lost 2 bases, with 11 bases spanning the gap. This CDR3 spans 15 amino acids. The CDR3, as DNA: TGTGCCAGCAGCTTAGGAGGCGGGTTCACAGATACGCAGTATTTT. Translating it yields CASSLGGGFTDTQYF.

The chain links TRBV5-1 to TRBJ2-3; D possibly corresponds to TRBD2 (6 bases). CDR3 length equals 15 residues. V lost 0 bases and J 4 bases, leaving 12 bases between the germline ends. Germline V CDR1 and CDR2: SGHRS, YFSETQ. The CDR3 DNA sequence: TGCGCCAGCAGCTTGGCGGTAGGAGGGGCAGATACGCAGTATTTT. Encoded protein: CASSLAVGGADTQYF.

V gene TRBV5-4 combines with J gene TRBJ2-1; D may be TRBD1 (5 bases). In germline, CDR1 is SGHNT, CDR2 YYREEE (reference sequence). CDR3 length: 13 amino acids. V dropped 0 bases and J dropped 12 bases, with 13 bases sitting between them. CDR3 in amino acids: CASSLDQGLGQFF. CDR3 DNA sequence: TGTGCCAGCAGCTTGGACCAGGGTCTGGGGCAGTTCTTC.

The chain joins TRBV27 to TRBJ2-5; 10 bases agree with TRBD2. Germline CDR1 reads MNHEY; CDR2 reads SMNVEV (reference sequence). The CDR3 consists of 16 residues. Trimming took 5 bases from V and 3 from J; bases not matched to a gene: 9. CDR3 DNA sequence: TGTGCCAGCAGTCCAGGACTAGCGGAGCCCAAAGAGACCCAGTACTTC. Residues: CASSPGLAEPKETQYF.

The chain links TRBV21-1 to TRBJ2-7; TRBD1 is the table's D call, not checked against the DNA. TRBV21-1 is assigned pseudogene status. The CDR3 consists of 15 residues. The DNA of the CDR3 is TGTGCCAGCAGCAACGGGGTGGACAGGGGATACGAGCAGTACTTC. Its protein product is CASSNGVDRGYEQYF.

The chain couples TRBV27 to TRBJ2-7, with D perhaps TRBD2 (6 bases). Germline CDR1 is MNHEY and CDR2 is SMNVEV (reference sequence). V dropped 8 bases and J dropped 7 bases, with 27 bases sitting between them. The CDR3 has 16 residues. The CDR3 nucleotides read TGTGCCAGCGCCCGGTATACCTCCGCGGAGGGAGGAGAGCAGTACTTC. This codes for CASARYTSAEGGEQYF.

The V call is TRBV5-1, the J call TRBJ2-3; 9 nucleotides line up with TRBD1. Trimming cost V 4 bases and J 2 bases; bases outside gene matches: 14. CDR1 is SGHRS, CDR2 YFSETQ, per germline. The CDR3 loop spans 18 amino acids. The CDR3 spells CASSIERPGTGITDTQYF. The CDR3 DNA follows: TGCGCCAGCAGCATCGAACGTCCCGGGACAGGGATCACAGATACGCAGTATTTT.

The V and J genes are TRBV28 and TRBJ1-2, with D perhaps matching TRBD1 (6 bases). Germline loops: CDR1 MDHEN, CDR2 SYDVKM. Trimming removed 7 bases from V and 0 bases from J, with 15 bases in between. The length of the CDR3 is 15 residues. In DNA form, the CDR3 reads TGTGCCAGCACAAGGACAGCGACCTCTAACTATGGCTACACCTTC. It yields the protein CASTRTATSNYGYTF.

The chain couples TRBV28 to TRBJ2-2; 7 nucleotides align to TRBD1. Germline V gives CDR1 MDHEN, CDR2 SYDVKM. This CDR3 is built from 18 residues. After removal of 2 bases from V and 7 bases from J, the junction contained 16 bases not matched to a gene. In nucleotides, the CDR3 is TGTGCCAGCAGTTTAGGGATAGGGGGCGTTTTTTACGGCGGGGAGCTGTTTTTT. Its protein is CASSLGIGGVFYGGELFF.

The chain joins TRBV7-6 to TRBJ2-7; D gene unclear. The germline V and J ends were trimmed by 1 base and 3 bases, with 4 bases remaining between them. CDR3 length equals 12 residues. The germline gives CDR1 SGHVS, CDR2 FNYEAQ. The CDR3 DNA reads TGTGCCAGCAGCTTAGGAGACTACGAGCAGTACTTC. Amino acid sequence: CASSLGDYEQYF.

This chain joins TRBV15 and TRBJ1-2; D is uncertain. This CDR3 has 15 amino acids. The germline CDR1 and CDR2 sequences are LNHNV and YYDKDF (reference sequence). Trimming removed 3 bases from V and 0 bases from J, with 11 bases in between. CDR3: CATSSEPLTNYGYTF. The CDR3 nucleotides read TGTGCCACCAGCAGTGAGCCTCTTACTAACTATGGCTACACCTTC.

The chain couples TRBV7-2 to TRBJ1-1; D call uncertain. CDR1 SGHTA and CDR2 FQGNSA come from the germline V gene. CDR3 length: 14 amino acids. V dropped 3 bases and J dropped 5 bases, with 13 bases sitting between them. In DNA, the CDR3 is TGTGCCAGCAGCTTTTTTACAGTTCTTACTGAAGCTTTCTTT. Its translation: CASSFFTVLTEAFF.

The rearrangement uses TRBV27 and TRBJ1-4; the match to TRBD1 covers 7 bases. This CDR3 contains 15 residues. The germline V gene has CDR1 MNHEY and CDR2 SMNVEV (reference sequence). V trimming: 5 bases; J trimming: 7 bases; junction bases outside the gene matches: 10. The CDR3 reads CASSPLTGAGEKLFF. CDR3 coding DNA: TGTGCCAGCAGTCCCCTAACAGGGGCCGGTGAAAAACTGTTTTTT.

The chain uses TRBV10-2 and TRBJ1-6; D perhaps matches TRBD1 (5 bases). CDR1 and CDR2 from the germline V gene are WSHSY and SAAADI. The germline V and J ends were trimmed by 4 bases and 9 bases, with 16 bases remaining between them. The CDR3 loop spans 15 amino acids. CDR3 loop: CASSGGPRAGSPLHF. In DNA, the CDR3 is TGCGCCAGCAGTGGTGGTCCCAGGGCAGGTTCACCCCTCCACTTT.

The CDR3 reads CASSLGGQGNEAFF. As DNA, the CDR3 is TGTGCCAGCAGCTTAGGGGGACAGGGTAATGAAGCTTTCTTT. The chain has TRBV7-6 and TRBJ1-1; TRBD1 aligns across 9 bases. The trim removed 1 base at V and 7 bases at J, leaving 4 bases unmatched. This CDR3 has 14 residues. Germline loops: CDR1 SGHVS, CDR2 FNYEAQ.

The chain is built from TRBV15 and TRBJ1-1; weak D call: TRBD1 (6 bases). With 5 bases removed from V and 10 bases from J, the gap between germline ends came to 20 bases. This CDR3 has 14 residues. Germline V lookup: CDR1 LNHNV, CDR2 YYDKDF (reference sequence). The CDR3, as DNA: TGTGCCACCAGCCCAAATGGACAGCCCGGAAGAGCTTTCTTT. Residues: CATSPNGQPGRAFF.

The chain uses TRBV19 and TRBJ1-5; D might be TRBD1 (6 bases). The V and J ends lost 4 bases and 1 base respectively, with 14 bases between them. Germline V lookup: CDR1 LNHDA, CDR2 SQIVND (reference sequence). This CDR3 has 16 residues. Here the CDR3 reads CASSTKRGTSNQPQHF. CDR3 sequence (DNA): TGTGCCAGTAGTACAAAGAGGGGGACCAGCAATCAGCCCCAGCATTTT.

The J gene is TRBJ2-1, the V gene TRBV5-1; D is uncertain. CDR1 and CDR2 from the germline V gene are SGHRS and YFSETQ. CDR3 length equals 12 residues. V lost 2 bases to trimming and J lost 6 bases, with 6 bases between them. The CDR3 DNA sequence: TGCGCCAGCAGCTTTGTCCGCAATGAGCAGTTCTTC. As protein: CASSFVRNEQFF. Supplemented by reference TRBV5-1 and TRBJ2-1, the full variable domain reads KAGVTQTPRYLIKTRGQQVTLSCSPISGHRSVSWYQQTPGQGLQFLFEYFSETQRNKGNFPGRFSGRQFSNSRSEMNVSTLELGDSALYLCASSFVRNEQFFGPGTRLTVL.

The chain uses TRBV18 and TRBJ1-1, with 9 bases lining up with TRBD1. Germline CDR1 and CDR2: KGHSH and LQKENI. Losses at the gene ends were 3 bases for V and 6 bases for J; bases not matched to a gene: 2. The CDR3 consists of 13 residues. The CDR3 nucleotides are TGTGCCAGCTCACCGAGACAGGGGGCTGAAGCTTTCTTT. Encoded protein: CASSPRQGAEAFF.

The chain carries TRBV4-3 and TRBJ1-1; TRBD1 agrees at 8 bases. The ends lost 0 bases at V and 4 bases at J; junction bases unmatched: 7. The CDR3 has 16 residues. Germline values: CDR1 LGHNA, CDR2 YSLEER. The CDR3 sequence: CASSQDQQGAVTEAFF. CDR3 nucleotides: TGCGCCAGCAGCCAAGATCAGCAGGGGGCGGTCACTGAAGCTTTCTTT.

This chain uses TRBV25-1 with TRBJ1-1; tentative D call: TRBD1 (5 bases). Trimming left V 5 bases short and J 8 bases short, with 9 bases between. The CDR3 covers 11 residues. Germline CDR1 MGHDK, CDR2 SYGVNS. The CDR3 DNA reads TGTGCCAGCAGTAACAACAGGGAAGCTTTCTTT. Encoded protein: CASSNNREAFF.

A few counts support this clone. CDR3: CASSAGQGMVYEQYF. The CDR3, as DNA: TGTGCCAGCAGCGCAGGACAGGGGATGGTCTACGAGCAGTACTTC. The V and J genes are TRBV9 and TRBJ2-7; 9 nucleotides agree with TRBD1. The V gene end was trimmed by 3 bases and the J gene end by 3 bases; junction bases not matched to a gene: 7. The germline CDR1 and CDR2 sequences are SGDLS and YYNGEE. The CDR3 runs 15 residues.